This T cell receptor (beta chain) was profiled in a study of shared clonotypes between healthy human individuals. Study in general: The cohort comprised a couple of women and a few men. Their ages spanned 18 to 49 years. Donors had three CD4 naive, three CD4 memory, two CD8 naive and one CD8 memory plate apiece. Study conclusions and caveats: Clonotype sharing among donors likely depends on sequencing depth.

The V end was cut by 3 bases, the J end by 6 bases, with 18 bases between. The CDR3 runs to 15 residues. Germline CDR1 is LNHDA and CDR2 is SQIVND (reference sequence). Assay used: immunoSEQ multiplex PCR; TCRdb lists only in-frame clones, some missing. This sample has millions of clones; over 90% occur once, and the top ten carry under 0.45%. This clone was observed a single time. Its antigen remains unknown. This TCR came from a man younger than 35 in good health. Some clones in this sample may be carry-over from other donors' samples. Sequencing used naive CD4+ T cells from PBMCs. Regarding subset: CD45RA+ positively selected. The chain is built from TRBV19 and TRBJ2-7; no reliable D call. The CDR3 DNA reads as TGTGCCAGTAGTATCCGTTGGGCTCGGGTGATCGAGCAGTACTTC. Translation: CASSIRWARVIEQYF.